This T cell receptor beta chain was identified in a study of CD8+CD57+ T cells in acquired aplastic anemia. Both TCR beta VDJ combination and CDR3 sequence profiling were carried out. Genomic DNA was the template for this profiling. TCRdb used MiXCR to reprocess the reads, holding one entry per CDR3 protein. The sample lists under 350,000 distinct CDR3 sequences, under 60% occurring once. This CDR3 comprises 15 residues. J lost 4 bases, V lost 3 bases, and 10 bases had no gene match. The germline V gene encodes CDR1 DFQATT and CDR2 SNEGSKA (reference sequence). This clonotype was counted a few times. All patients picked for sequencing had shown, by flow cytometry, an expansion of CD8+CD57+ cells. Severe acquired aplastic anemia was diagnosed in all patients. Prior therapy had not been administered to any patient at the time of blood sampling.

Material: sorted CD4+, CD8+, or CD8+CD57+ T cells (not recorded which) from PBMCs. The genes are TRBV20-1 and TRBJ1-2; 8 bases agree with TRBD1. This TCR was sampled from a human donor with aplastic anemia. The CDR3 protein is CSASLRGQAAYGYTF. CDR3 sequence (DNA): TGCAGTGCTAGTTTGAGGGGACAGGCCGCCTATGGCTACACCTTC.